The 18 T cell receptor beta chains below come from one sample, sequenced in a study of blood T cells in healthy people across ages. Alongside a J-beta primer mix, a sample-barcoded 5' primer served in a second PCR lasting about 6 to 11 cycles. From the 5' RACE reads, TCRdb called clonotypes with MiXCR, one entry per CDR3 protein. The repertoire holds roughly 930,000 distinct CDR3 sequences, roughly 43% seen once, with roughly 13% in the top ten. The source material was blood. Receptor source: a man aged 30 to 39 in good health.

V and J are TRBV7-9 and TRBJ2-1; 11 bases line up with TRBD2. CDR1 SEHNR and CDR2 FQNEAQ come from the germline V gene (reference sequence). This CDR3 spans 16 amino acids. Trimming at V came to 6 bases and at J to 4 bases, leaving 8 bases not matched to a gene. Here the CDR3 DNA reads TGTGCCAGCAGTAGACTAGCGGGGCCGTTATACAATGAGCAGTTCTTC. This translates into CASSRLAGPLYNEQFF.

The rearrangement links TRBV7-2 to TRBJ2-5; D unclear. CDR3 length: 16 residues. Between the trimmed V and J ends, which lost 1 base and 5 bases, there was a span of 17 bases. Germline CDR1 reads SGHTA; CDR2 reads FQGNSA. CDR3 bases: TGTGCCAGCAGCTTAGAATATCGACCGCCGTACGAGACCCAGTACTTC. Its translation is CASSLEYRPPYETQYF.

Details on this clonotype: The junction departs from germline at one end; a sequencing error may be responsible. The CDR3: CASSLSQAYTGAFF. The CDR3 region has the DNA TGTGCCAGCAGCTTATCGCAGGCCTACACTGGAGCTTTCTTT. The chain combines TRBV7-9 with TRBJ1-1; D ambiguous. CDR1 and CDR2 from the germline V gene are SEHNR and FQNEAQ (reference sequence). CDR3 length equals 14 residues.

The J gene is TRBJ1-1, the V gene TRBV20-1; 11 nucleotides align to TRBD1. CDR3 length: 14 amino acids. V lost 2 bases and J lost 2; bases outside the gene matches: 1. The germline V gene encodes CDR1 DFQATT and CDR2 SNEGSKA (reference sequence). CDR3 sequence: CSARRTGGNTEAFF. CDR3 nucleotides: TGCAGTGCTAGAAGGACAGGGGGCAACACTGAAGCTTTCTTT.

This clonotype was counted a few times. The chain carries TRBV13 and TRBJ2-3, with TRBD2 identical over 9 bases. The CDR3 length is 16 residues. V was clipped by 0 bases and J by 6 bases; unmatched bases: 7. The germline V gene has CDR1 PRHDT and CDR2 FYEKMQ (reference sequence). CDR3 residues: CASSLGASGVSDTQYF. The CDR3 coding sequence is TGTGCCAGCAGCTTAGGGGCTAGCGGGGTTTCGGATACGCAGTATTTT.

CDR3 sequence reads: CASSYVDRGGYGYTF. The CDR3 DNA is TGTGCCAGCAGTTACGTGGACAGGGGAGGTTATGGCTACACCTTC. The rearrangement links TRBV6-6 to TRBJ1-2; 9 nucleotides agree with TRBD1. V gave up 2 bases and J gave up 5 bases; unmatched junction bases: 6. Germline CDR1 and CDR2: MNHNY and SVGAGI (reference sequence). This CDR3 comprises 15 residues.

This chain connects TRBV28 to TRBJ2-1; D might be TRBD1 or TRBD2, each matching 5 bases. The CDR3 contains 14 residues. The germline V and J ends were trimmed by 9 bases and 0 bases, with 12 bases remaining between them. The germline CDR1 and CDR2 sequences are MDHEN and SYDVKM. In DNA, the CDR3 is TGTGCCAGTGGGGACGGTTTCTCCTACAATGAGCAGTTCTTC. It yields the protein CASGDGFSYNEQFF.

This chain links TRBV12-3 or TRBV12-4 with TRBJ2-2; the D gene is possibly TRBD1 (6 bases). V was cut by 7 bases and J by 1 base, with 10 bases left in between. This CDR3 has 14 amino acids. For the CDR3, the DNA is TGTGCCAGCAACGAGGGGGTGAACACCGGGGAGCTGTTTTTT. Translated, it gives CASNEGVNTGELFF.

The rearrangement uses TRBV7-8 and TRBJ1-1; no definite D call. Deletions cut 2 bases from V and 4 bases from J, with 11 bases between. CDR3 length: 14 amino acids. Per germline, CDR1 SGHVS and CDR2 FQNEAQ. The CDR3, as DNA: TGTGCCAGCAGCTTATATGGGCTTGGCACTGAAGCTTTCTTT. Residues: CASSLYGLGTEAFF.

The chain combines TRBV4-2 with TRBJ2-1; D gene unclear. The V end lost 2 bases, the J end lost 1 base, and 12 bases lay between the germline ends. CDR3 length equals 16 residues. The germline CDR1 and CDR2 sequences are LGHNA and YNFKEQ. The DNA of the CDR3 is TGTGCCAGCAGCCAAACCACTACTGGGTCCTACAATGAGCAGTTCTTC. It codes for CASSQTTTGSYNEQFF.

In its sample, this clonotype was seen once. The chain combines TRBV6-1 with TRBJ2-5; D assignment may be TRBD1 or TRBD2 (5 bases each). CDR1 is MNHNS, CDR2 SASEGT, per germline. The CDR3 length is 13 residues. V was pared by 10 bases and J by 11 bases, with 23 bases between. The CDR3 DNA reads TGTGCCACCTCCGAGGCCTCCGTCAGGGAGCAGTACTTC. Translated, it gives CATSEASVREQYF.

This clonotype was seen more than once but under ten times. The chain carries TRBV29-1 and TRBJ2-1; 7 bases are a match to TRBD1. Germline V gene lookup returns CDR1 SQVTM and CDR2 ANQGSEA. This CDR3 contains 14 residues. V lost 3 bases, J lost 2 bases, and 4 bases stayed unmatched. DNA of the CDR3: TGCAGCGTTGATGGTCAGGGGGCCTACAATGAGCAGTTCTTC. Its protein product is CSVDGQGAYNEQFF.

This clonotype was counted between two and nine times. The rearrangement joins TRBV5-1 to TRBJ1-2, with 8 bases identical to TRBD1. CDR1 is SGHRS and CDR2 is YFSETQ in the germline V gene. This CDR3 region has 15 residues. Trimming removed 4 bases from V and 7 bases from J; junction bases left unmatched: 12. CDR3: CASSPPGQVLGGYTF. CDR3 sequence (DNA): TGCGCCAGCAGCCCACCGGGACAGGTGCTCGGTGGCTACACCTTC.

This clonotype was counted only a few times. This chain joins TRBV6-6 and TRBJ2-5, with 9 positions matching TRBD1. The end of the DNA fits TRBJ2-7 better, so the J call may be wrong. The CDR3 runs to 14 residues. Germline CDR1 MNHNY, CDR2 SVGAGI (reference sequence). The DNA of the CDR3 is TGTGCCAGCAGCCTAGGGACAGGGAAGTTCGAGCAGTACTTC. Protein product: CASSLGTGKFEQYF.

The V call is TRBV10-3, the J call TRBJ1-2, with D maybe TRBD1 (6 bases). CDR1 is ENHRY, CDR2 SYGVKD, per germline. Trimming removed 4 bases at V and 2 bases at J, with 17 bases between. The CDR3 contains 16 residues. CDR3 DNA sequence: TGTGCCATCAGTGGCGTAGAGGGGGGGTCGAACTATGGCTACACCTTC. This sequence encodes CAISGVEGGSNYGYTF.

There are a few counts of this clonotype. This chain joins TRBV4-1 and TRBJ2-1, with D perhaps being TRBD1 or TRBD2 (5 bases each). The germline V gene has CDR1 MGHRA and CDR2 YSYEKL. There are 16 residues in the CDR3. The germline V and J ends were trimmed by 5 bases and 0 bases, with 14 bases remaining between them. The CDR3 DNA reads as TGCGCCAGCAGCTCAGAAGGGGAGAGCTCCTACAATGAGCAGTTCTTC. This translates into CASSSEGESSYNEQFF.

A single count supports this clonotype. The chain joins TRBV12-3 or TRBV12-4 to TRBJ2-5; D not resolved. Trimming took off 6 bases at V and 4 bases at J, with 15 bases between the two ends. The CDR3 contains 14 residues. The chain's CDR3 is CASRLTRFGETQYF. CDR3 in DNA: TGTGCCAGCAGACTTACACGCTTCGGAGAGACCCAGTACTTC.

The V gene is TRBV21-1, the J gene TRBJ2-7; the D call of TRBD1 is as the table states it, not checked on the DNA. TRBV21-1 is a pseudogene locus. The CDR3 totals 15 residues. CDR3 sequence reads: CASSNWGQGGDEQYF. The CDR3 nucleotides are TGTGCCAGCAGCAATTGGGGACAGGGTGGGGACGAGCAGTACTTC.